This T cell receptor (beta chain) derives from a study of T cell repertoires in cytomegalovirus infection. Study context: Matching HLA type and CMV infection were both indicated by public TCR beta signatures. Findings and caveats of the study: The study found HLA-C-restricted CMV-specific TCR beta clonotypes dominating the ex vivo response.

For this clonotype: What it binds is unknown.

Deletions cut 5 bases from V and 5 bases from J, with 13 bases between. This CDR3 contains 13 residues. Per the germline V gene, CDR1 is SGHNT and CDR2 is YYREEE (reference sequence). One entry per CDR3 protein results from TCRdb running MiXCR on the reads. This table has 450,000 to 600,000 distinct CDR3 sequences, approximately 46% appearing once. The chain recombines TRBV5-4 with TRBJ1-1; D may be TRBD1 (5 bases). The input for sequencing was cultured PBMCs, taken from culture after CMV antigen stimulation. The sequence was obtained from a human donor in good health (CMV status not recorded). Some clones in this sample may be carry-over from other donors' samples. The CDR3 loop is CASRITGVTEAFF. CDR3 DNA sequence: TGTGCCAGCAGGATCACAGGCGTGACTGAAGCTTTCTTT.